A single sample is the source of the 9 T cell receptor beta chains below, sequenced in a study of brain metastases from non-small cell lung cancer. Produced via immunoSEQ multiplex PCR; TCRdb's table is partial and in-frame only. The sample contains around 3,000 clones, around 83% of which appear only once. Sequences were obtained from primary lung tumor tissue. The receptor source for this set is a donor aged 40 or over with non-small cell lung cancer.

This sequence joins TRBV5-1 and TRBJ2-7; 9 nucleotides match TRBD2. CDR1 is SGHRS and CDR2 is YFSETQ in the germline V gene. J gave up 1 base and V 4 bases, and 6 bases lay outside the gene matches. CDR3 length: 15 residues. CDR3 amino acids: CASSGPGLASYEQYF. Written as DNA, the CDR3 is TGCGCCAGCAGCGGGCCGGGACTAGCTTCCTACGAGCAGTACTTC.

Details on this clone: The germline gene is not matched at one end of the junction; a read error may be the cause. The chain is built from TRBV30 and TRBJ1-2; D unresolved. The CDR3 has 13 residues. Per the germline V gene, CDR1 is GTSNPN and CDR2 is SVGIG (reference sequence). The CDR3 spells CAWRSVGSGGYTF. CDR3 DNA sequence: TGTGCCTGGAGGAGCGTAGGGAGTGGCGGCTATACCTTC.

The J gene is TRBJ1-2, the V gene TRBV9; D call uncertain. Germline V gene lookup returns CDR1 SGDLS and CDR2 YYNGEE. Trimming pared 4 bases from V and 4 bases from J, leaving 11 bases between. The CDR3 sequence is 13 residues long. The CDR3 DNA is TGTGCCAGCAGCCTCACAGAGACCTATGGCTACACCTTC. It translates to CASSLTETYGYTF.

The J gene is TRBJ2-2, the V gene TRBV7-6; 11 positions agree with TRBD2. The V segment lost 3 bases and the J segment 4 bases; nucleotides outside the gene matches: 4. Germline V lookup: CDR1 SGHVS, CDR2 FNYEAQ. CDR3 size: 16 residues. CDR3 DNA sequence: TGTGCCAGCAGCTTTAGCGGGAGGGCGGGCACCGGGGAGCTGTTTTTT. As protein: CASSFSGRAGTGELFF.

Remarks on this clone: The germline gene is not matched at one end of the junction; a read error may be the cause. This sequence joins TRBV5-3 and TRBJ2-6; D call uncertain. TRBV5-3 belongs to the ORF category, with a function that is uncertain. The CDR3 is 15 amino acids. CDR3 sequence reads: CARSFPGSGANVLTF. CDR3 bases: TGTGCTAGAAGCTTTCCAGGCTCTGGGGCCAACGTCCTGACTTTC.

The CDR3 sequence: CASSDPVRQENTEAFF. Written as DNA, the CDR3 is TGTGCCAGCAGTGACCCGGTCCGGCAAGAGAACACTGAAGCTTTCTTT. The chain uses TRBV6-1 and TRBJ1-1; D is unclear. The CDR3 runs to 16 residues. Germline V gene data show CDR1 as MNHNS and CDR2 as SASEGT. V shed 3 bases and J shed 1 base, with 15 bases lying between them.

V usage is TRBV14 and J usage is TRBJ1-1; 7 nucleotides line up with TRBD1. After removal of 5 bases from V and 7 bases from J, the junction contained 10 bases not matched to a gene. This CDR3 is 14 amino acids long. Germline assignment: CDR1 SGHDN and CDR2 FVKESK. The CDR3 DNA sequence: TGTGCCAGCAGCGCTGACAGGGTAAGGCATGAAGCTTTCTTT. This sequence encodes CASSADRVRHEAFF.

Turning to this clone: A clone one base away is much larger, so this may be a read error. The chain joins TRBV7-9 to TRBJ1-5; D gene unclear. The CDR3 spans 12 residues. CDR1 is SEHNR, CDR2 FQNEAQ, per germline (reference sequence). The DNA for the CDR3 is TGTGTCAGCAGCCTCGATCATCAGCCCCAGCATTTT. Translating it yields CVSSLDHQPQHF.

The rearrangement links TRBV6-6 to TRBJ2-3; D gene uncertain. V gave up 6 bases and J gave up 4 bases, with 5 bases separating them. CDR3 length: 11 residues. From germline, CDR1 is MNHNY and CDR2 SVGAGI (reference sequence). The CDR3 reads CASSSADTQYF. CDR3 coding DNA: TGTGCCAGCAGCTCGGCAGATACGCAGTATTTT.